The 3 T cell receptor beta chains below all came from one sample that was sequenced in a study of cytomegalovirus exposure and HLA in healthy donors (dated by TCRdb to 2016 to 2017). The library was prepared using the immunoSEQ multiplex PCR assay. For the multiplex PCR, a mixture combining 60 forward primers for TCR Vbeta segments and 13 reverse primers for TCR Jbeta segments was used. The clones in this table, taken by TCRdb from immuneACCESS, are in-frame only. Not every clone is retained; where verified, under half of the shortfall comes from an unresolved V gene, and the cause of the rest is unknown. The sample table holds approximately 81,000 clones, of which about 70% were seen once. Approximately 5.7% of the sample goes to the ten largest clones. The sample taken for sequencing was PBMCs. These receptors were collected from a woman aged 45-60 years in good health and CMV-seropositive.

In this sample, this clone turned up a few times. V is TRBV28 and J is TRBJ1-2; D is perhaps TRBD1 (5 bases). Germline loops: CDR1 MDHEN, CDR2 SYDVKM. The CDR3 sequence is 13 residues long. Trimming pared 5 bases from V and 5 bases from J, leaving 12 bases between. The DNA for the CDR3 is TGTGCCAGCAGTCCAGGGCGGGGGTATGGCTACACCTTC. Translated, it gives CASSPGRGYGYTF.

For this clone: Other DNA sequences of this sample code for an identical CDR3. The chain has TRBV7-9 and TRBJ1-1; D unresolved. The CDR3 totals 14 residues. V lost 1 base to trimming and J lost 1 base, with 7 bases between them. Germline CDR1 SEHNR, CDR2 FQNEAQ (reference sequence). The CDR3 here is CASSLGGGNTEAFF. CDR3 DNA sequence: TGTGCCAGCAGCTTAGGAGGCGGGAACACTGAAGCTTTCTTT.

The V gene is TRBV14, the J gene TRBJ2-1; D gene unclear. The CDR3 is 13 amino acids. CDR1 is SGHDN, CDR2 FVKESK, per germline. With 1 base removed from V and 7 bases from J, the gap between germline ends came to 8 bases. The CDR3 loop is CASSQVIENEQFF. The CDR3 coding sequence is TGTGCCAGCAGCCAAGTAATAGAAAATGAGCAGTTCTTC.